Listed below are T cell receptor beta chains from one sample, sequenced in a study of T cell responses to AZD1222 COVID-19 vaccine. The data were produced by immunoSEQ multiplex PCR, yet TCRdb's version contains in-frame clones alone and is incomplete. The data contain 100,000 to 150,000 clones, 80% to 90% of them singletons. The sample in question was peripheral blood, obtained on day 0 of AZD1222 vaccination. These receptors originate from an adult in good health. Each CDR3 is given with its conserved first and last residue. The order of the fields is clone size, D gene, J gene, V gene, CDR3 protein, CDR3 DNA. D genes are given only for firm matches. Only some rows state a clone size, as once, few, many or a class for expanded clones.

>NA|NA|TRBJ2-2|TRBV4-2
CASSRAWASREELFF
TGTGCCAGCAGCCGAGCCTGGGCATCACGTGAGGAGCTGTTTTTT
>NA|TRBD1|TRBJ1-1|TRBV6-5
CASTWGQMNTEAFF
TGTGCCAGCACCTGGGGACAGATGAACACTGAAGCTTTCTTT
>NA|NA|TRBJ2-3|TRBV13
CASSLNPSGTDTQYF
TGTGCCAGCAGCTTAAACCCTAGCGGCACAGATACGCAGTATTTT
>NA|TRBD1|TRBJ2-2|TRBV7-9
CASSFPGQGMVGELFF
TGTGCCAGCAGCTTCCCGGGACAGGGGATGGTCGGGGAGCTGTTTTTT
>NA|NA|TRBJ1-1|TRBV29-1
CSVESPGGYVF
TGCAGCGTTGAATCCCCCGGCGGCTACGTCTTT
>NA|NA|TRBJ1-1|TRBV6-5
CASSYLRGSTEAFF
TGTGCCAGCAGTTACCTCAGGGGAAGCACTGAAGCTTTCTTT
>NA|NA|TRBJ2-3|TRBV6-4
CASSEGVAQSTDTQYF
TGTGCCAGCAGTGAAGGGGTAGCGCAGAGCACAGATACGCAGTATTTT
>few|NA|TRBJ1-3|TRBV13
CASSLRDLSGNTIYF
TGTGCCAGCAGCTTAAGGGACCTCTCTGGAAACACCATATATTTT
>NA|NA|TRBJ2-1|TRBV6-5
CASSYPDRYNEQFF
TGTGCCAGCAGTTATCCGGACCGCTACAATGAGCAGTTCTTC
>NA|NA|TRBJ1-6|TRBV4-1
CASSQATLGSSSPLHF
TGCGCCAGCAGCCAAGCGACACTTGGGAGTAGTTCACCCCTCCACTTT
>NA|NA|TRBJ1-5|TRBV7-9
CASSLGGIEARQPQHF
TGTGCCAGCAGCTTAGGGGGGATCGAGGCGCGGCAGCCCCAGCATTTT
>once|NA|TRBJ2-2|TRBV9
CASSPPAVGGELFF
TGTGCCAGCAGCCCGCCGGCAGTTGGCGGGGAGCTGTTTTTT
>NA|NA|TRBJ2-1|TRBV19
CASSDRASPYNEQFF
TGTGCCAGTAGCGACCGGGCCTCACCCTACAATGAGCAGTTCTTC
>NA|TRBD1|TRBJ2-6|TRBV6-5
CASNTGAGANVLTF
TGTGCCAGCAACACAGGGGCCGGGGCCAACGTCCTGACTTTC
>NA|NA|TRBJ1-6|TRBV5-1
CASSTLGGDSPLHF
TGCGCCAGCAGCACCCTCGGGGGCGACTCACCCCTCCACTTT
>NA|NA|TRBJ1-3|TRBV29-1
CSVERGSGNTIYF
TGCAGCGTTGAACGGGGCTCTGGAAACACCATATATTTT
>NA|NA|TRBJ2-3|TRBV3-1/TRBV3-2
CASSQDLIRGVTDTQYF
TGTGCCAGCAGCCAAGATCTAATCCGGGGAGTCACAGATACGCAGTATTTT
>NA|NA|TRBJ2-3|TRBV20-1
CSVSDSRTDTQYF
TGCAGTGTAAGTGACTCGCGCACAGATACGCAGTATTTT
>NA|NA|TRBJ2-1|TRBV9
CASSVSDNEQFF
TGTGCCAGCAGCGTATCTGACAATGAGCAGTTCTTC
>NA|NA|TRBJ2-5|TRBV7-9
CASSKQETQYF
TGTGCCAGCAGCAAACAAGAGACCCAGTACTTC
>NA|NA|TRBJ2-4|TRBV9
CASSPTSSVPHIQYF
TGTGCCAGCAGCCCCACATCCAGCGTTCCCCACATTCAGTACTTC
>NA|NA|TRBJ1-4|TRBV27
CASSLYRAEKLFF
TGTGCCAGCAGTTTGTACAGGGCTGAAAAACTGTTTTTT
>NA|NA|TRBJ1-1|TRBV6-5
CASHQGTMNTEAFF
TGTGCCAGCCACCAGGGGACCATGAACACTGAAGCTTTCTTT